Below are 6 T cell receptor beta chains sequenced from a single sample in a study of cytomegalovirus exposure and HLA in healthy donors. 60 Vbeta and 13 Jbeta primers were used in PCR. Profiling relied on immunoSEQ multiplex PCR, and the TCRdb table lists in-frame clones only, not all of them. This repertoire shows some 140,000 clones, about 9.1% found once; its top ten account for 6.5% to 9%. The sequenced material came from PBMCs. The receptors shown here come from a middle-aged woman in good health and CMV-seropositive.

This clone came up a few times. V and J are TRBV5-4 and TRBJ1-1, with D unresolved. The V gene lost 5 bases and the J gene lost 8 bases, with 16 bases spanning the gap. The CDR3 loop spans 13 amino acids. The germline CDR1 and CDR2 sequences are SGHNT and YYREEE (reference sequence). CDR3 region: CASSLRASGEAFF. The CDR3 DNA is TGTGCCAGCAGTCTCCGGGCTTCGGGGGAAGCTTTCTTT.

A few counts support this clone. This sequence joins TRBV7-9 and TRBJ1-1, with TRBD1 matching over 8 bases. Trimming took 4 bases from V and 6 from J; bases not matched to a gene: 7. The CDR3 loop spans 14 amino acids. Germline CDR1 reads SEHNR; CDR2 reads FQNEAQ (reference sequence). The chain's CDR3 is CASSSRTGHPEAFF. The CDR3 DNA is TGTGCCAGCAGCTCGAGGACAGGGCACCCTGAAGCTTTCTTT. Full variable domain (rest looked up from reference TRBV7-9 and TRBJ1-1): DTGVSQNPRHKITKRGQNVTFRCDPISEHNRLYWYRQTLGQGPEFLTYFQNEAQLEKSRLLSDRFSAERPKGSFSTLEIQRTEQGDSAMYLCASSSRTGHPEAFFGQGTRLTVV.

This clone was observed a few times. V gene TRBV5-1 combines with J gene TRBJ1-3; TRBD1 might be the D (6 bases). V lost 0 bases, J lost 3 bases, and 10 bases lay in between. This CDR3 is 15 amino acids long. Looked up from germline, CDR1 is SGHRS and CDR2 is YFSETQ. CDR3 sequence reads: CASSLAGADGNTIYF. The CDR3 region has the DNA TGCGCCAGCAGCTTGGCAGGGGCCGATGGAAACACCATATATTTT.

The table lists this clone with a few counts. The DNA for the CDR3 is TGTGCCAGCAGCTCTTTACACTCCACAGGGGGCGGTGAGCAGTTCTTC. This gives the protein CASSSLHSTGGGEQFF. The chain recombines TRBV7-6 with TRBJ2-1; TRBD1 matches at 9 bases. CDR3 size: 16 residues. Germline assignment: CDR1 SGHVS and CDR2 FNYEAQ. V trimming: 4 bases; J trimming: 9 bases; junction bases outside the gene matches: 13.

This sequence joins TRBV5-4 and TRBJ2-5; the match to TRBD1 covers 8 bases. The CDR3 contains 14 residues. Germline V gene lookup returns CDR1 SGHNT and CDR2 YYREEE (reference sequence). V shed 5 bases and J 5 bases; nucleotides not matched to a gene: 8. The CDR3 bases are TGTGCCAGCAGTCAACCGACAGGGGAGGAGACCCAGTACTTC. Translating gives CASSQPTGEETQYF.

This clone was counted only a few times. The CDR3 nucleotides are TGTGCCAGCAGCTTAGTCCAGGGGGCGATCTACAATGAGCAGTTCTTC. Its protein is CASSLVQGAIYNEQFF. The chain is built from TRBV7-9 and TRBJ2-1, with 8 nucleotides matching TRBD1. The trim removed 1 base at V and 3 bases at J, leaving 5 bases unmatched. The germline V gene encodes CDR1 SEHNR and CDR2 FQNEAQ (reference sequence). The CDR3 length is 16 residues.